The rows below give T cell receptor beta chains drawn from one sample of a study of blood T cells in healthy people across ages. From the 5' RACE reads, TCRdb called clonotypes with MiXCR, one entry per CDR3 protein. This table holds roughly 1.5 million distinct CDR3 sequences, approximately 43% found once. Source material: blood. Receptors were obtained from a woman aged 18 to 35 in good health. The CDR3 runs from the conserved cysteine through the conserved F or W. Each record gives: V gene, clone size, J gene, D gene, CDR3 DNA, CDR3 protein. D genes are given only for firm matches. The size field is filled for only some rows; it gives once, few, many or a size class.

TRBV6-5	few	TRBJ2-1	TRBD2	TGTGCCAGCAGTTACAGTCGGACTAGCGGGACGAATGAGCAGTTCTTC	CASSYSRTSGTNEQFF
TRBV6-6	few	TRBJ1-1	NA	TGTGCCAGCAGCCGGACGGCTGCTGAAGCTTTCTTT	CASSRTAAEAFF
TRBV12-3/TRBV12-4	once	TRBJ1-2	NA	TGTGCCAGCACCATCGGAGGGGTCTATGGCTACACCTTC	CASTIGGVYGYTF
TRBV5-5	few	TRBJ2-1	NA	TGTGCCAGCAGCCCTTTTGGGGATGAGCAGTTCTTC	CASSPFGDEQFF
TRBV6-5	NA	TRBJ1-4	NA	TGTGCCAGCAGCCGTAGGGGGGATGAAAAACTGTTTTTT	CASSRRGDEKLFF
TRBV14	NA	TRBJ2-1	NA	TGTGCCAGCAGCCCCTTTTCAGTATCAACAGATGAGCAGTTCTTC	CASSPFSVSTDEQFF
TRBV7-2	few	TRBJ2-3	TRBD2	TGTGCCAGCAGCTTAGAAGCTAGCGGGGTAACAGATACGCAGTATTTT	CASSLEASGVTDTQYF
TRBV11-2	NA	TRBJ2-2	TRBD2	TGTGCCAGCAGGGGACTTAGCGGGAGGAACACCGGGGAGCTGTTTTTT	CASRGLSGRNTGELFF
TRBV4-3	few	TRBJ2-7	NA	TGCGCCAGCAGCCAAGATCTTACTAGTACCTACGAGCAGTACTTC	CASSQDLTSTYEQYF
TRBV15	NA	TRBJ2-7	TRBD2	TGTGCCACCAGCAGAGATCGTAGGCGACTAGCGCCCTACGAGCAGTACTTC	CATSRDRRRLAPYEQYF
TRBV12-3/TRBV12-4	few	TRBJ1-2	TRBD1	TGTGCCAGCCGCCCCGGACAGGACCGGGATGGCTACACCTTC	CASRPGQDRDGYTF
TRBV4-2	NA	TRBJ2-7	NA	TGTGCCAGCAGCCAAACTCCCACTGGATTCTACGAGCAGTACTTC	CASSQTPTGFYEQYF
TRBV12-3/TRBV12-4	many	TRBJ1-6	NA	TGTGCCAGCAGTTTGGGGTATAATTCACCCCTCCACTTT	CASSLGYNSPLHF
TRBV7-9	NA	TRBJ2-7	TRBD2	TGTGCCAGCAGCTTAGCGGTTCTAGCGGGCTACGAGCAGTACTTC	CASSLAVLAGYEQYF
TRBV29-1	few	TRBJ2-7	TRBD1	TGCAGCGTTTCACGGACAGGGAGGTACGAGCAGTACTTC	CSVSRTGRYEQYF
TRBV4-3	few	TRBJ2-7	TRBD2	TGCGCCAGCAGCCAAGAACGGGAGGAGAGCTACGAGCAGTACTTC	CASSQEREESYEQYF
TRBV12-3/TRBV12-4	NA	TRBJ2-4	NA	TGTGCCAGCAGAATCTGGTCGGTAGAGACCCCGTACTTC	CASRIWSVETPYF
TRBV7-2	few	TRBJ2-5	NA	TGTGCCAGCAGCTTAGCGTATGGTAGCTGGGGCCAAGAGACCCAGTACTTC	CASSLAYGSWGQETQYF
TRBV7-9	NA	TRBJ2-1	TRBD1	TGTGCCAGCAGCTTTAGGACAGGGGGCCGGGACAATGAGCAGTTCTTC	CASSFRTGGRDNEQFF
TRBV30	NA	TRBJ1-5	NA	TGTGCCTGGAGTGCCGGACTGAATAATCAGCCCCAGCATTTT	CAWSAGLNNQPQHF
TRBV2	few	TRBJ2-2	NA	TGTGCCCTAGGGGTGGGCCGGGAGCTGTTTTTT	CALGVGRELFF
TRBV28	NA	TRBJ2-1	NA	TGTGCCAGCAGCCCGCCACTATTGTTAAATGAGCAGTTCTTC	CASSPPLLLNEQFF
TRBV12-3/TRBV12-4	once	TRBJ2-1	TRBD2	TGTGCCAGCGAGTGGACTAGCGGGGGGGGCCTACAGTTCTTC	CASEWTSGGGLQFF
TRBV6-5	few	TRBJ1-5	TRBD1	TGTGCCAGCAGAGAGACAGGGTATCAGCCCCAGCATTTT	CASRETGYQPQHF
TRBV10-2	NA	TRBJ1-2	NA	TGCGCCAGCAGTGAGTTGCCACCTCGCTATGGCTACACCTTC	CASSELPPRYGYTF